This paragraph covers one TCR beta chain sequence. Antigen specificity is unknown. This sample is drawn from a study of T cell responses to AZD1222 COVID-19 vaccine. Study results and limitations: After two AZD1222 doses, spike-specific TCR breadth and depth rose versus day 0. The donors showed a predominance of white British ancestry and of females, with possible underestimation of clonal diversity. CD4 TCRs covered the whole spike, strongest at regions 160-218 and 743-854.

The assay was immunoSEQ multiplex PCR, and TCRdb's table has in-frame clones only and misses some. This table holds about 97,000 clones, 90% to 95% found once. The sample consisted of peripheral blood, taken on day 0 of AZD1222 vaccination. The clonotype originates from an adult in good health.

The CDR3 region is CASSLWSASDGYTF. The CDR3 DNA sequence: TGCGCCAGCAGCTTGTGGTCGGCGTCTGACGGCTACACCTTC. V and J are TRBV5-1 and TRBJ1-2; D remains unclear. The CDR3 loop spans 14 amino acids. Germline assignment: CDR1 SGHRS and CDR2 YFSETQ. Trimming pared 1 base from V and 8 bases from J, leaving 15 bases between.